This T cell receptor beta chain was profiled in a study of T cells in Graves' hyperthyroidism and ophthalmopathy. Study results and limitations: In validation, the model predicted ophthalmopathy. These predictions came a median approximately six months before onset.

In its sample, this clonotype was seen many times. Its antigen remains unknown. Stable Graves' hyperthyroidism meant no ophthalmopathy progression within 18 months. Diagnosis relied on clinical symptoms, serum thyroxine and TRAb, thyroid ultrasound and orbital computed tomography. Researchers took RNA transcripts and amplified the TCR beta CDR3 regions from them. A set of HTBI primers served as the primers for a first-round RT-PCR of the TCR CDR3. TCRdb ran MiXCR on the multiplex PCR reads and lists one entry per CDR3 protein. The repertoire has around 200,000 distinct CDR3 sequences, more than 15% of them found once; the top ten carry approximately 28%. The source is a woman aged 45-59 years with Graves' hyperthyroidism. Sequenced input: blood.

CDR3 in DNA: TGTGCCAGCAGTGTGGTCTCTGGGGCCAACGTCCTGACTTTC. Translating gives CASSVVSGANVLTF. The rearrangement links TRBV2 to TRBJ2-6, with no clear D. CDR3 length: 14 residues. V lost 4 bases, J lost 0 bases, and 4 bases lay in between. Germline CDR1 SNHLY, CDR2 FYNNEI. The full variable domain, in which reference TRBV2 and TRBJ2-6 provide the parts outside the CDR3, is EPEVTQTPSHQVTQMGQEVILRCVPISNHLYFYWYRQILGQKVEFLVSFYNNEISEKSEIFDDQFSVERPDGSNFTLKIRSTKLEDSAMYFCASSVVSGANVLTFGAGSRLTVL.